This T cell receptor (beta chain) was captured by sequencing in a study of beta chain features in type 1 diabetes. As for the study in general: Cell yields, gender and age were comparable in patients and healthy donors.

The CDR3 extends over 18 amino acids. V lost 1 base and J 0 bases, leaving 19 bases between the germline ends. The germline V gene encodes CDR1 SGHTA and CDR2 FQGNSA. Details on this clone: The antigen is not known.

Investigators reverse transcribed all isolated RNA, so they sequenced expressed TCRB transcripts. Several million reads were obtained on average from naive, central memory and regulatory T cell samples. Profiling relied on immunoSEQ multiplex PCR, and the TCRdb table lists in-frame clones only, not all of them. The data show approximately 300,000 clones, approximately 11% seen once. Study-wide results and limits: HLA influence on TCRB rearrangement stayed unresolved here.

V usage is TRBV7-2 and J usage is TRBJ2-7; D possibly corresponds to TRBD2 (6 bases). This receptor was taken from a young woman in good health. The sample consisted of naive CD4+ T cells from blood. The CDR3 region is CASSLGGFFSGYSYEQYF. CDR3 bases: TGTGCCAGCAGCTTAGGGGGGTTCTTCAGCGGGTACTCCTACGAGCAGTACTTC.